This entry lists 8 T cell receptor beta chains sequenced from one sample in a study of CD8+CD57+ T cells in acquired aplastic anemia. TCR beta VDJ and CDR3 profiling used genomic DNA as template. TCRdb reanalysed the reads using MiXCR and keeps one entry per CDR3 protein. The sample lists about 210,000 distinct CDR3 sequences, roughly 33% occurring once. The sequencing input was sorted CD4+, CD8+, or CD8+CD57+ T cells (not recorded which) from PBMCs. The origin of the receptors is a human donor in good health, serving as a control.

On this clonotype: A much larger clone differs by one base, so this may be a read error. The V and J genes are TRBV14 and TRBJ2-1; tentatively, D is TRBD2 (5 bases). Germline CDR1 and CDR2: SGHDN and FVKESK. The CDR3 contains 15 residues. CDR3 loop: CASSQDPGSYSEQFF. CDR3 coding DNA: TGTGCCAGCAGCCAAGATCCGGGGTCCTACAGTGAGCAGTTCTTC.

V and J are TRBV7-9 and TRBJ1-1; maybe TRBD1 (6 bases). This CDR3 has 15 amino acids. V was shortened by 5 bases and J by 1 base, with 14 bases between the two germline ends. Germline CDR1 is SEHNR and CDR2 is FQNEAQ (reference sequence). The CDR3 DNA sequence: TGTGCCAGCAGCCCAACCGGACAGAAGAACACTGAAGCTTTCTTT. Amino acid sequence: CASSPTGQKNTEAFF.

In this sample, this clonotype turned up a few times. The chain is built from TRBV15 and TRBJ2-7; TRBD1 aligns across 7 bases. Germline assignment: CDR1 LNHNV and CDR2 YYDKDF (reference sequence). This CDR3 contains 14 residues. V shed 9 bases and J 2 bases; nucleotides not matched to a gene: 10. The CDR3 DNA follows: TGTGCCACTGCGAAGGGACAGACTCCCTACGAGCAGTACTTC. Its translation is CATAKGQTPYEQYF. Variable domain in full (rest from reference TRBV15 and TRBJ2-7): DAMVIQNPRYQVTQFGKPVTLSCSQTLNHNVMYWYQQKSSQAPKLLFHYYDKDFNNEADTPDNFQSRRPNTSFCFLDIRSPGLGDTAMYLCATAKGQTPYEQYFGPGTRLTVT.

As concerns this clonotype: This sequence may be a read error, since a much larger clone differs from it by one base. The gene calls are TRBV2 and TRBJ1-1; the D is unclear. Deletions cut 4 bases from V and 0 bases from J, with 6 bases between. Germline assignment: CDR1 SNHLY and CDR2 FYNNEI. CDR3 length: 13 residues. CDR3 amino acids: CASSGRMNTEAFF. In nucleotides, the CDR3 is TGTGCCAGCAGTGGCAGGATGAACACTGAAGCTTTCTTT.

This clonotype was counted only a few times. V and J are TRBV30 and TRBJ1-5; D is unclear. CDR1 and CDR2 from the germline V gene are GTSNPN and SVGIG (reference sequence). V lost 3 bases and J lost 6, with 12 bases in between. The CDR3 has 13 residues. CDR3 loop: CAWRDPQFQPQHF. The CDR3, as DNA: TGTGCCTGGAGAGACCCCCAGTTTCAGCCCCAGCATTTT.

As concerns this clonotype: A much bigger clone sits one base away, suggesting this may be a read error. The conserved final phenylalanine or tryptophan is absent from the CDR3, which likely points to a read error. This chain uses TRBV9 with TRBJ1-5; 7 positions agree with TRBD1. J lost 3 bases, V lost 3 bases, and 3 bases had no gene match. The CDR3 contains 14 residues. Per the germline V gene, CDR1 is SGDLS and CDR2 is YYNGEE. CDR3 in DNA: TGTGCCAGCAGCGGCGGACAGGTCAATCAGCCCCAGCATTCT. It specifies CASSGGQVNQPQHS.

This clonotype was counted at least ten times. The chain has TRBV7-9 and TRBJ1-5; 12 bases are a match to TRBD1. CDR1 is SEHNR, CDR2 FQNEAQ, per germline (reference sequence). The CDR3 runs 14 residues. With V trimmed by 5 bases and J by 9 bases, 5 bases remained unmatched. This chain's CDR3 is CASSRDRGQRPQHF. In DNA, the CDR3 is TGTGCCAGCAGCCGGGACAGGGGGCAGCGGCCCCAGCATTTT.

The rearrangement joins TRBV29-1 to TRBJ2-5; D tentatively fits TRBD1 or TRBD2 (5 bases each). V was trimmed by 7 bases and J by 5 bases, leaving 23 bases between them. This CDR3 is 15 amino acids long. Germline CDR1 and CDR2: SQVTM and ANQGSEA. Here the CDR3 DNA reads TGCAGCGCGATGGCTTGGGGGATGTGGGATGAGACCCAGTACTTC. Protein product: CSAMAWGMWDETQYF.